This T cell receptor beta chain was obtained from a study of cytomegalovirus exposure and HLA in healthy donors (dated by TCRdb to 2016 to 2017). Regarding the study in general: In an earlier analysis of approximately 640 of the donors, 276 Gb of sequence data and some 100 million unique TCR beta sequences from some 170 million T cells were reported. An early release covering 550 to 650 HLA-typed donors comprised about 320 gigabases of sequencing data and roughly 85 million unique TCR sequences. The genetic ancestry cluster associated with self-reported Caucasian donors included 81% of the roughly 400 genotyped donors. The study aimed to test whether cataloging public T cell receptors could reveal signatures of past pathogen exposure. The study used immunosequencing to profile the T cell repertoires of approximately 640 subjects and linked those repertoires to cytomegalovirus serostatus. A separate validation cohort of more than 100 different subjects was used in addition to the roughly 620-subject first cohort. To predict cytomegalovirus infection status, the study brought together high-throughput TCR immunosequencing, statistical association of individual TCRs with disease status, and machine learning. In a later analysis, previously published TCR beta repertoires from 500 to 750 donors were re-analyzed and high-resolution HLA genotyping was added so that TCR occurrence patterns could be studied. The later analysis used no new phenotypic data to find candidate immune exposures, relying instead on TCR beta sequences and their occurrence across donors. To decide whether each TCR beta V gene segment behaved as functional or pseudogenic, an earlier analysis of fewer than 750 of the donors relied on high-throughput TCR beta sequencing. Alongside the repertoire data, information on donor age, sex, ethnicity and CMV serostatus was compiled. A later genetic analysis used genome-wide SNP genotypes for 398 of the 666 donors, treating that subset as a discovery cohort. All discovery cohort repertoires had been generated using a single sequencing platform. HLA typing covered class I and class II loci at four-digit resolution. Typing coverage varied by locus: roughly 629-640 donors for A, B, C, DRB1 and DQB1; approximately 520 for DQA1; more than 600 for DPA1; approximately 450 for DPB1. Roughly 5 DR-DQ haplotypes were handled as single units for association and clustering, since linkage in the cohort was strong. Among roughly 370 genotyped donors of the cohort, an average of approximately 240,000 unique TCR beta nucleotide sequences were sequenced per donor, roughly 20% of them non-productive.

The library came from the immunoSEQ multiplex PCR assay. For the multiplex PCR, a mixture combining 60 forward primers for TCR Vbeta segments and 13 reverse primers for TCR Jbeta segments was used. A multiplex PCR assay on genomic DNA amplified the CDR3 region of rearranged TCR beta genes. The amplified TCR beta libraries were sequenced on the Illumina HiSeq System as 87-base-pair reads. In the original analysis: A later analysis tallied 80 million to 95 million unique TCR beta chains across the 700 or so repertoires, and some 12 million of those chains were shared by two or more donors. To remove PCR and sequencing errors, raw reads were error-corrected and collapsed into unique sequences using a nearest-neighbor algorithm that merged closely related sequences. V, D and J gene segments were assigned by aligning CDR3 sequences to IMGT reference sequences. For a sequence to be retained, a match of at least six nucleotides was required to both a V gene segment and a J gene segment. A rearrangement was called productive if the CDR3 had no stop codons and remained in frame with V and J, and every other rearrangement was called non-productive. Following IMGT convention, CDR3 was defined as the stretch from the second conserved V-encoded cysteine up to the conserved J-encoded phenylalanine. Sequences without an unambiguous match to a single V gene segment were excluded from the earlier analysis of almost 600 of the donors. An earlier analysis of fewer than 750 of the donors called V segments functional above 56.7% productive rearrangements and segregating when the between-donor standard deviation exceeded 5%. A statistical classification framework was developed to diagnose cytomegalovirus status using the catalog of TCR beta chain sequences. In a later analysis, V and J genes were assigned by comparing TCR nucleotide sequences against IMGT/GENE-DB human TR gene sequences. In a later analysis, CDR3 sequences and most-parsimonious VDJ recombination scenarios were assigned using the TCRdist pipeline. In a later analysis, each TCR beta chain was defined by its CDR3 amino acid sequence together with its V-gene family, and reads without a unique V-gene family were excluded. In a later analysis, 550 to 650 highly shared, low-generation-probability nucleotide sequences were removed to address suspected cross-contamination and a sequencing artifact. A later analysis calculated a clonal expansion index for each public chain from normalized within-repertoire ranks of inferred template counts. In a later analysis, generation probabilities were computed using a VDJ recombination model fitted to out-of-frame rearrangements, and the results were checked against IGoR. In a later analysis, hypergeometric tests were used to score TCR-TCR, TCR-HLA and TCR-CMV co-occurrence, with a repertoire-size bias correction applied to TCR pairs. To estimate false discovery rates, a later analysis permuted the HLA or CMV assignments 20 times. In a later analysis, co-occurring TCRs were grouped using DBSCAN, with TCRdist sequence similarity added in when clustering inside HLA-allele-positive subsets. For co-occurrence clustering, repertoires with fewer than 30,000 or more than 120,000 public chains were excluded, along with several repertoires with anomalous nucleotide sharing. TCRdb obtained this table from immuneACCESS and retained in-frame rearrangements with V and J assigned. These tables miss some clones; where compared with another copy, unresolved V genes account for less than half of the shortfall, and the remainder is unexplained. V and J calls plus clone size are reproduced from that table; the DNA served to infer D and trimming. The sample table holds 110,000 or so clones, of which around 77% were seen once. In total, the top ten clones hold under 6.5% of the sample.

The CDR3 covers 14 residues, taking in both the cysteine and the phenylalanine. The kept DNA is CDR3 alone, 42 bases in frame from the first base. CDR1 SGHDT and CDR2 YYEEEE are derived from the germline V gene. V was cut back by 1 base and J by 2 bases, leaving a gap of 10 bases between them. The cohort was made up of approximately 670 healthy bone marrow donors. Cohort members were all nominally healthy when sampled, although unrecorded immune exposures were likely present. The donor tested CMV seropositive, placing the donor among the 289 seropositive members of the cohort. Every donor gave a peripheral blood sample, and the peripheral blood mononuclear cells from that sample were used for TCR beta sequencing. The Qiagen DNeasy Blood Extraction Kit was used to extract genomic DNA from the blood cell samples. Turning to this clone: Its antigen has not been determined. Per-nucleotide qualities are absent, and no much larger clonotype sits a single base away.

What the authors observed across the whole study: V-gene and J-gene trimming of TCR beta chains was associated with a missense DCLRE1C variant in a later genetic analysis, and the association was replicated in an independent cohort. Specific HLA alleles were associated with around 18,000 TCR beta sequences at a false discovery rate of 0.05 in a later analysis. The 87-base-pair reads could not distinguish some IMGT-functional V segments, including TRBV6-2 and TRBV6-3, so those segments were excluded. Several of the top co-occurrence clusters appeared to be linked to parvovirus B19, influenza, CMV and Epstein-Barr virus, according to a later analysis. Roughly uniform sequencing depth across donors was assumed in presence/absence analyses, although this assumption may not hold. In a later analysis, HLA-associated TCR beta chains showed more clonal expansion and lower generation probabilities than non-associated chains that were equally common. A few of the identified cytomegalovirus-associated TCR beta chains were confirmed in vitro to be specific for cytomegalovirus antigens. In both the original and validation cohorts, the classifier was reported to diagnose cytomegalovirus status with high specificity and sensitivity. The authors suggested that the approach could potentially be generalized to other disease states and immunological phenotypes. When HLA alleles, especially DR and DQ, strongly co-occurred, attributing TCR associations to individual alleles was difficult. A further reported finding was that TCR beta sequences accurately predicted the HLA-A and HLA-B alleles for most subjects in the first cohort. A later genetic analysis reported fewer N-insertions in productive TCRs among donors in an Asian-associated ancestry cluster than the approximately 700-donor mean. For the cohort, immune exposure information was limited to CMV serostatus. Broadly in line with IMGT annotations, most TCR beta V segments showed up in productive rearrangements about 87% or about 30% of the time in an earlier analysis of some 590 of the donors. A later analysis found that TCR association rates varied across HLA loci, with DRB1 alleles showing the most associated TCRs and HLA-C alleles the fewest. In the study, approximately 150 TCR beta chains were listed as associated with cytomegalovirus. Linkage disequilibrium might explain the correlated functional status among segregating V segments, but an unknown experimental factor could not be ruled out. A cluster of highly shared sequence variants was judged likely to be a technical artifact of the sequencing pipeline. Because counts were too low, 15 to 20 rarely observed V segments, including chromosome 9 orphons, were excluded from the earlier analysis of around 640 of the donors. In this cohort, only TCR beta chains were sequenced, and detectable features were limited by the absence of alpha or paired-chain data. HLA typing was unavailable for some donors at each locus, so association tests used only the typed subset. According to a later analysis, most CMV-associated TCR beta chains appeared to be HLA-restricted, and the HLA associations seemed to be driven largely by CMV exposure. Most TCR sequences were seen in very few donors, while some public TCRs were found in many individuals.

Sequencing input: PBMCs. The rearrangement joined TRBV5-6 to TRBJ2-7; D gene: possibly TRBD1, on 5 matching bases. This TCR derives from a man aged 18-30 years in good health and CMV-seropositive. The CDR3 region reads CASSLTPGTYEQYF. The sequenced DNA is TGTGCCAGCAGCTTGACACCAGGGACCTACGAGCAGTACTTC.